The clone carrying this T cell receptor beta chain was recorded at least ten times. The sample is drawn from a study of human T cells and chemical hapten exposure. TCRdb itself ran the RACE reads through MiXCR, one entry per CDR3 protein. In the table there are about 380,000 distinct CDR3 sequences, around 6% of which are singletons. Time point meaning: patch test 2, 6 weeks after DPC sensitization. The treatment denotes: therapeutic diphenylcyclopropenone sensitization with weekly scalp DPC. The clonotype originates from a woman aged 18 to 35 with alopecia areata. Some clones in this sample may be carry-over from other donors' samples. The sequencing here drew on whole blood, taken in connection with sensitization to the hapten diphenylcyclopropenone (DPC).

The CDR3 loop is CASGLVRSRNYGYTF. The CDR3 DNA sequence: TGTGCTAGTGGTTTGGTAAGGTCCCGGAACTATGGCTACACCTTC. The chain uses TRBV12-5 and TRBJ1-2, with D uncertain. V dropped 0 bases and J dropped 2 bases, with 10 bases sitting between them. Germline V gene lookup returns CDR1 LGHNT and CDR2 FRNRAP. CDR3 length: 15 amino acids.